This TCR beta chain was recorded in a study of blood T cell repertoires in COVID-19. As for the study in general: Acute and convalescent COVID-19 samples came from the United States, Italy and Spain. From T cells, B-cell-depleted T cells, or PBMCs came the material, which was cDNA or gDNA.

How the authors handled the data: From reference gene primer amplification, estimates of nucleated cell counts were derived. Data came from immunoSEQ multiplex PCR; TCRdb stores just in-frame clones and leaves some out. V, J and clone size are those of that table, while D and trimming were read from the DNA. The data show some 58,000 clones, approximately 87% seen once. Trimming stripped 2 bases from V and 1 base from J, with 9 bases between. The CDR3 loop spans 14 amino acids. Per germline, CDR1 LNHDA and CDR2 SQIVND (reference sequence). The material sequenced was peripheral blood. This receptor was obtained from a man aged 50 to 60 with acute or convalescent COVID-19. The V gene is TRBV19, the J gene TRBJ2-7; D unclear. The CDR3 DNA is TGTGCCAGTAGTATAAATATAGATTCCTACGAGCAGTACTTC. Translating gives CASSINIDSYEQYF. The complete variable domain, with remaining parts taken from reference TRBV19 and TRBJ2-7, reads DGGITQSPKYLFRKEGQNVTLSCEQNLNHDAMYWYRQDPGQGLRLIYYSQIVNDFQKGDIAEGYSVSREKKESFPLTVTSAQKNPTAFYLCASSINIDSYEQYFGPGTRLTVT.